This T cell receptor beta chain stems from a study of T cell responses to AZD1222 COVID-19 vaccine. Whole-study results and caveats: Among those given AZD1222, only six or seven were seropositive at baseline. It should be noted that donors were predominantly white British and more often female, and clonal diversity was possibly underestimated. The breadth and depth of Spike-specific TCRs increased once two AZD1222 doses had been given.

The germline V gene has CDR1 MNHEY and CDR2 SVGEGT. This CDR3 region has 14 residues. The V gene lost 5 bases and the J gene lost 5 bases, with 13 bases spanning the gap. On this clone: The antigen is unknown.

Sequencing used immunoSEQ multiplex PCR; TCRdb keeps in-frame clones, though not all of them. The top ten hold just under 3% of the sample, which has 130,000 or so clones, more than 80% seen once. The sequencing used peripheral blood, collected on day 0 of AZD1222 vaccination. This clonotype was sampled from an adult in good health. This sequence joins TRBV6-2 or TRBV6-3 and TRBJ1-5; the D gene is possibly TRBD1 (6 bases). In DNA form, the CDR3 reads TGTGCCAGCAGTGGCAGGGGTGAGCATCAGCCCCAGCATTTT. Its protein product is CASSGRGEHQPQHF.